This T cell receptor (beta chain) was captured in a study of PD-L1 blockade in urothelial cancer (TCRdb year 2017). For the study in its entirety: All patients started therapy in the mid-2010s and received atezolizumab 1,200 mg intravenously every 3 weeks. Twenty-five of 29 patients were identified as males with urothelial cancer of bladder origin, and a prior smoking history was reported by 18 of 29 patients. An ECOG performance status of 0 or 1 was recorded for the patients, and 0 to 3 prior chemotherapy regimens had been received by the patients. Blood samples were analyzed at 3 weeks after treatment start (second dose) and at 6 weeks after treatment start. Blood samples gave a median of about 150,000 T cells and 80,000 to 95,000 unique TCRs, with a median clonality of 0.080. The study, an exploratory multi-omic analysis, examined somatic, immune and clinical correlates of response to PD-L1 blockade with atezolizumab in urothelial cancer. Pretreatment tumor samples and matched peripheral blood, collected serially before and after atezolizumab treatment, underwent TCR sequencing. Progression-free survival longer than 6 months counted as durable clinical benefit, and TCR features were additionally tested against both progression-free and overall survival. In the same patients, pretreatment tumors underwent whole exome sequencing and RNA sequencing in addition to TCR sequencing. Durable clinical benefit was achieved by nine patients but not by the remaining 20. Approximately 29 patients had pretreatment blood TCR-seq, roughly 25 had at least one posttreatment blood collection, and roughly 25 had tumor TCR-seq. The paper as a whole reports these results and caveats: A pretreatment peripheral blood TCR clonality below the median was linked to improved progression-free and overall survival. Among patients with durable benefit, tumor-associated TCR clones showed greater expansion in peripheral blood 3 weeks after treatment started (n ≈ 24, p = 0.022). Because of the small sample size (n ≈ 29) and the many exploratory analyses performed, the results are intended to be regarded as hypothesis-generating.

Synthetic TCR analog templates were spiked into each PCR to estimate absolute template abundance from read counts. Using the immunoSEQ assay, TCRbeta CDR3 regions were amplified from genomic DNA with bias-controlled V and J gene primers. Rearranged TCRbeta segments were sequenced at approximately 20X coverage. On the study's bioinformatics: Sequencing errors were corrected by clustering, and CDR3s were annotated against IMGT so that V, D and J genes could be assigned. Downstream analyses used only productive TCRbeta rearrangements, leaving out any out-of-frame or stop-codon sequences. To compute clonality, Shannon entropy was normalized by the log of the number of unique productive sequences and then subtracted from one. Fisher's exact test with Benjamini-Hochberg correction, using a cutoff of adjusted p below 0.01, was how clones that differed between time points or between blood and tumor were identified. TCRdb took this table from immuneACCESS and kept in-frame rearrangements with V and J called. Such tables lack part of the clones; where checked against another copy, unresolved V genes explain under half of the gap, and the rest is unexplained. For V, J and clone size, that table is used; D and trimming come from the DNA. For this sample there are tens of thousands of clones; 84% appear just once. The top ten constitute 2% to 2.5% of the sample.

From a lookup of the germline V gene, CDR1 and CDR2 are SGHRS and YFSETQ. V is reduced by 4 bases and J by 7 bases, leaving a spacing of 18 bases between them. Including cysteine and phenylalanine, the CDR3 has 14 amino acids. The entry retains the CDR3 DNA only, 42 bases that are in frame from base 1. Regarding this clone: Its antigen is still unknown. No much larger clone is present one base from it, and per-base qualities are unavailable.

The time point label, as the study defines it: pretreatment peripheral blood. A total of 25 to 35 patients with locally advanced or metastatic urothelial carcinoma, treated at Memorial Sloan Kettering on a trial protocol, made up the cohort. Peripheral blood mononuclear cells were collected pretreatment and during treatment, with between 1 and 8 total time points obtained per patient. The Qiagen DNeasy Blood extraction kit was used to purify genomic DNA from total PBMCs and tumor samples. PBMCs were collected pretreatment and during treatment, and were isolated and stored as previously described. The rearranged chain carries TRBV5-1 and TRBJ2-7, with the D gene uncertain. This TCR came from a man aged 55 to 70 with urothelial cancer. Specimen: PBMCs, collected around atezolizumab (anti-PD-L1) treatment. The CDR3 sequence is CASSPLGFLDEQYF. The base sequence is TGCGCCAGCAGCCCACTCGGGTTTTTGGATGAGCAGTACTTC.